This TCR beta chain was documented in a study of blood T cell repertoires in COVID-19. Study summary: PBMCs, B-cell-depleted T cells, or T cells provided the cDNA or gDNA that made up the material.

The V gene's germline CDR1 is LNHDA and CDR2 SQIVND (reference sequence). This CDR3 region has 15 residues. The trim removed 3 bases at V and 4 bases at J, leaving 6 bases unmatched. Measured with immunoSEQ multiplex PCR; TCRdb has only the in-frame clones, and not every one. The table records 200,000 to 250,000 clones, 85% to 90% of them present only once. Individuals drawn from approximately 26 US areas were roughly 18 to 100 years old. Clinical history reported by participants formed the basis on which cohorts were assigned. The TCR comes from a man in his forties or fifties who had recovered from COVID-19. Sequences were obtained from PBMCs or T cells enriched from blood (not recorded which). The chain joins TRBV19 to TRBJ2-7, with 10 bases aligning to TRBD1. CDR3 sequence: CASSISDRGLYEQYF. DNA for the CDR3: TGTGCCAGTAGTATCTCCGACAGGGGGCTTTACGAGCAGTACTTC.